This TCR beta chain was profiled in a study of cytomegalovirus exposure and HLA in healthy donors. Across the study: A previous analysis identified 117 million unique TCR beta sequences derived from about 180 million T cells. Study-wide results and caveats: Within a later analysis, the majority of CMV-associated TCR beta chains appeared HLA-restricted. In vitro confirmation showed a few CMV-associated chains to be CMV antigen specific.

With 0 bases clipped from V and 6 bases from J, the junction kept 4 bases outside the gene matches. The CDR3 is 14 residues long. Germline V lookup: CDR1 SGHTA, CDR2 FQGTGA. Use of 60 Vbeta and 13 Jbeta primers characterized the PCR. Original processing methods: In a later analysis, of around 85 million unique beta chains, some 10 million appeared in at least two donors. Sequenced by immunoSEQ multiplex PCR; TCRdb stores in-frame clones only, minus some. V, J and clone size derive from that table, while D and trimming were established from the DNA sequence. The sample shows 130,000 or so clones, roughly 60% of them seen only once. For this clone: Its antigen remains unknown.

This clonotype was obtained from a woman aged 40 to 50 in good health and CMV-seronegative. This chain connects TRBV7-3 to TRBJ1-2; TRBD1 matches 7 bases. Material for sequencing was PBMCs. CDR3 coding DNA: TGTGCCAGCAGCTTAACGCCGGGACAGCATGGCTACACCTTC. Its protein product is CASSLTPGQHGYTF.